This TCR beta chain was identified during a study of blood T cell repertoires in COVID-19. Study-wide background: PBMCs, B-cell-depleted T cells, or T cells were the source of the cDNA or gDNA that made up the material.

The CDR3 is 15 residues long. CDR1 and CDR2 (germline): MNHEY, SVGEGT. With regard to this clone: Sequence at one end of the junction differs from germline and may be a read error.

Under the authors' procedure: Amplification of reference gene primers was used by the study to estimate nucleated cell counts. Measured with immunoSEQ multiplex PCR; TCRdb has only the in-frame clones, and not every one. V and J calls and clone size are as listed in that table; D and trimming were resolved from the DNA. The sample shows some 220,000 clones, roughly 75% of them seen only once. The material sequenced was peripheral blood. This clonotype was sampled from a woman in her 70s with acute or convalescent COVID-19. The gene calls are TRBV6-2 or TRBV6-3 and TRBJ1-5; 10 bases are a match to TRBD1. The CDR3 region is CASSAQTGGKQPQHF. For the CDR3, the DNA is TGTGCCAGCAGTGCTCAGACAGGGGGCAAGCAGCCCCAGCATTTT.